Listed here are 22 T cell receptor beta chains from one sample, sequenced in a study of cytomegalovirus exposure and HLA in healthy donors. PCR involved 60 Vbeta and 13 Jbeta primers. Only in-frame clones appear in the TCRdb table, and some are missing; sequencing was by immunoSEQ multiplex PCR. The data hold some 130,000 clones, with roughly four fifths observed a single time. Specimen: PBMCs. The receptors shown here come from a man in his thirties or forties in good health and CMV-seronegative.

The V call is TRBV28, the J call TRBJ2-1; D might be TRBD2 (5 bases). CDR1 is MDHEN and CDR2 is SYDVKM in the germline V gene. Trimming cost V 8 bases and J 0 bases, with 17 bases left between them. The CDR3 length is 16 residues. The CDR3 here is CASVPLRGVSYNEQFF. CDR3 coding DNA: TGTGCCAGCGTCCCGCTCCGGGGTGTCTCCTACAATGAGCAGTTCTTC. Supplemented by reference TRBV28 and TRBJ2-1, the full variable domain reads DVKVTQSSRYLVKRTGEKVFLECVQDMDHENMFWYRQDPGLGLRLIYFSYDVKMKEKGDIPEGYSVSREKKERFSLILESASTNQTSMYLCASVPLRGVSYNEQFFGPGTRLTVL.

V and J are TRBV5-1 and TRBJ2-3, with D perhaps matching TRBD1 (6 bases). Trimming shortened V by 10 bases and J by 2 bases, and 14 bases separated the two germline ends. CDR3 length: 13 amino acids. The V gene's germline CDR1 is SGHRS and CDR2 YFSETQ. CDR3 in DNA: TGCGCCGTTCGGACAGATTCCACAGATACGCAGTATTTT. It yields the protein CAVRTDSTDTQYF.

Here the CDR3 reads CASSPAYGDSYGYTF. The CDR3 bases are TGTGCCAGCTCACCGGCTTATGGGGACAGCTATGGCTACACCTTC. The rearrangement uses TRBV18 and TRBJ1-2, with 7 bases identical to TRBD1. Germline loops: CDR1 KGHSH, CDR2 LQKENI. Germline trimming cut 3 bases from V and 4 bases from J; bases unmatched to any gene: 8. The CDR3 is made up of 15 amino acids.

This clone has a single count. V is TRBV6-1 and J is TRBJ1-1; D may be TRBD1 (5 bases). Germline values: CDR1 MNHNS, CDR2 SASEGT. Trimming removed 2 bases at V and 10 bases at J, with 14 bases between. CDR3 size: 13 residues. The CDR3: CASSETGRVGAFF. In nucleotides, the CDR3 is TGTGCCAGCAGTGAAACTGGCAGGGTGGGAGCTTTCTTT.

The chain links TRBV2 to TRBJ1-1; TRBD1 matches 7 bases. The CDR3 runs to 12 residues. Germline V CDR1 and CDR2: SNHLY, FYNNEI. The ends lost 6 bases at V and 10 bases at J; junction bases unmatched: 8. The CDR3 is CASRSDREVAFF. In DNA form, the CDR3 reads TGTGCCAGCAGGAGCGACAGGGAAGTAGCTTTCTTT. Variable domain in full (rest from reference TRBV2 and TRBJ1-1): EPEVTQTPSHQVTQMGQEVILRCVPISNHLYFYWYRQILGQKVEFLVSFYNNEISEKSEIFDDQFSVERPDGSNFTLKIRSTKLEDSAMYFCASRSDREVAFFGQGTRLTVV.

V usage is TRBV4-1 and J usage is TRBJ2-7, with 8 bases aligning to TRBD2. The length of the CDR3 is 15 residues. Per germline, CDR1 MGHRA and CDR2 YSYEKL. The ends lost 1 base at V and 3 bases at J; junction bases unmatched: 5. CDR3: CASSQALADYYEQYF. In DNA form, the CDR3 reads TGCGCCAGCAGCCAAGCACTAGCGGACTACTACGAGCAGTACTTC.

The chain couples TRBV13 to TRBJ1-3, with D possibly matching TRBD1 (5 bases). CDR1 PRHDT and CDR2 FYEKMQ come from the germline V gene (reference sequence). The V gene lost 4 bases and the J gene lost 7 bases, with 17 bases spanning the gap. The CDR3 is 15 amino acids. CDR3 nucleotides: TGTGCCAGCAGCTCCGCGGAGGGACCCCAGAACACCATATATTTT. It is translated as CASSSAEGPQNTIYF.

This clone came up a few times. CDR3 nucleotides: TGTGCCAGCAGCGGGCAGGGGATCGGCTATGGCTACACCTTC. Amino acids: CASSGQGIGYGYTF. The rearrangement uses TRBV27 and TRBJ1-2, with TRBD1 as a possible D gene (6 bases). The CDR3 has 14 amino acids. V dropped 6 bases and J dropped 4 bases, with 15 bases sitting between them. Germline-derived CDR1 and CDR2 are MNHEY and SMNVEV (reference sequence).

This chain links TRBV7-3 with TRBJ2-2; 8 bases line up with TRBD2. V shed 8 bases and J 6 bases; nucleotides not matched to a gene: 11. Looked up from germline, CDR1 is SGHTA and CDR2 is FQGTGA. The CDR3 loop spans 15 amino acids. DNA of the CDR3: TGTGCCAGCCGCCGGGGGGGATCGAGCCCCGGGGAGCTGTTTTTT. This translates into CASRRGGSSPGELFF.

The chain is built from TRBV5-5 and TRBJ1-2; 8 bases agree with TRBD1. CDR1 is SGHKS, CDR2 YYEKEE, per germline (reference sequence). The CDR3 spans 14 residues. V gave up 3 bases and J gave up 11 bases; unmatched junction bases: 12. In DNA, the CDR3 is TGTGCCAGCAGCTCCTTTCTCACGACAGGGGAGTACACCTTC. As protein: CASSSFLTTGEYTF.

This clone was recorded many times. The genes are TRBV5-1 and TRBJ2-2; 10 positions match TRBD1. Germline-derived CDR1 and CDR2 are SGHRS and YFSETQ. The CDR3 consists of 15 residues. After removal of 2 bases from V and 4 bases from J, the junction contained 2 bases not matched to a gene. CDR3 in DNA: TGCGCCAGCAGCTTTGGGACAGGGGTCACCGGGGAGCTGTTTTTT. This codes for CASSFGTGVTGELFF.

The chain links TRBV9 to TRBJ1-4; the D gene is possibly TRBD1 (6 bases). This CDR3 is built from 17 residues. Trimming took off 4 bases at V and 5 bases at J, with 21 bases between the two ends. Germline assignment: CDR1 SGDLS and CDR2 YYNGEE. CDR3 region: CASSPAGGAGSNEKLFF. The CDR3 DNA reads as TGTGCCAGCAGCCCCGCGGGGGGCGCGGGTAGCAATGAAAAACTGTTTTTT.

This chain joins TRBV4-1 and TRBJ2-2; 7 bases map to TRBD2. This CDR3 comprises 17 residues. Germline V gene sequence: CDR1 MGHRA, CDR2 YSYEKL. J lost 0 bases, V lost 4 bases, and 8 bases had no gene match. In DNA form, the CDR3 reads TGCGCCAGCAGCCCCCGGGGGAGCGGGGCGAACACCGGGGAGCTGTTTTTT. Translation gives CASSPRGSGANTGELFF.

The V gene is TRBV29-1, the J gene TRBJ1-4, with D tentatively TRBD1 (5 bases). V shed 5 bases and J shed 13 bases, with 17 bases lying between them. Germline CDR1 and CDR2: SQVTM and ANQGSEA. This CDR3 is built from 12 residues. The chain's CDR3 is CSVLTAASLLFF. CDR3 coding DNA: TGCAGCGTTTTGACAGCTGCAAGCTTACTGTTTTTT.

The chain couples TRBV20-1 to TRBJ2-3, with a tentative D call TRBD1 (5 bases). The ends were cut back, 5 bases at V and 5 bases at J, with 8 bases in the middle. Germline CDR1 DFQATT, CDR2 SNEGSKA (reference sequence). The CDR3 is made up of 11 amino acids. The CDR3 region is CSAGQGDTQYF. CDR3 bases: TGCAGTGCTGGGCAGGGAGATACGCAGTATTTT.

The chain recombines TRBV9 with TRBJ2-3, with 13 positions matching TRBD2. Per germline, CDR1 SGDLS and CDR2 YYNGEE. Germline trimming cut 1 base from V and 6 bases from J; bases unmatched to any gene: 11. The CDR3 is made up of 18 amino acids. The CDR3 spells CASSVTTSGGAVWDTQYF. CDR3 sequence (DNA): TGTGCCAGCAGCGTAACTACTAGCGGGGGGGCCGTTTGGGATACGCAGTATTTT.

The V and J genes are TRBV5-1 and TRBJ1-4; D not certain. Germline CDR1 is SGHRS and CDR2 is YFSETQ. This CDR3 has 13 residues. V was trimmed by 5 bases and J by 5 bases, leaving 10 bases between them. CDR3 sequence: CASRAGENEKLFF. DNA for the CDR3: TGCGCCAGCAGAGCTGGAGAGAATGAAAAACTGTTTTTT.

CDR3 DNA: TGTGCCAGCAGCTTAGCGCCCGGACAGGGTAAAGTCTACACCTTC. This gives the protein CASSLAPGQGKVYTF. The chain carries TRBV11-1 and TRBJ1-2; 8 nucleotides match TRBD1. The length of the CDR3 is 15 residues. V shed 0 bases and J 10 bases; nucleotides not matched to a gene: 10. Looked up from germline, CDR1 is SGHAT and CDR2 is FQDESV (reference sequence).

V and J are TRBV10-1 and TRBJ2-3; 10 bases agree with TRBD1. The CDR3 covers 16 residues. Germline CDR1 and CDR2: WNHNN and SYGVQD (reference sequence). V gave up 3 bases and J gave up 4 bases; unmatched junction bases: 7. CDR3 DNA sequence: TGCGCCAGCAGTGACCCCGGGACAGGGGAAGCAGATACGCAGTATTTT. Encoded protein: CASSDPGTGEADTQYF.

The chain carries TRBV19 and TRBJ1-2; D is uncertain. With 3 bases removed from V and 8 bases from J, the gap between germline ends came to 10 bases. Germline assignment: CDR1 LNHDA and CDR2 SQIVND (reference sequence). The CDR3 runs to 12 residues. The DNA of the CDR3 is TGTGCCAGTAGTATGGCCCCGGGAGGCTACACCTTC. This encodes CASSMAPGGYTF.

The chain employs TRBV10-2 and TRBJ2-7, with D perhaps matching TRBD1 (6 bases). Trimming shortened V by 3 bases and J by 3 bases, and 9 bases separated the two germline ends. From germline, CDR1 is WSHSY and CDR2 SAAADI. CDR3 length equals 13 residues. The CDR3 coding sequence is TGCGCCAGCAGTGAAGGGGGAGACTACGAGCAGTACTTC. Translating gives CASSEGGDYEQYF.

The chain's CDR3 is CASSQEGRPSSGNTIYF. The DNA for the CDR3 is TGTGCCAGCAGCCAAGAGGGGAGGCCGAGCTCTGGAAACACCATATATTTT. This chain links TRBV14 with TRBJ1-3; D call uncertain. The CDR3 runs 17 residues. CDR1 and CDR2 (germline): SGHDN, FVKESK. V lost 0 bases and J lost 0, with 12 bases in between.